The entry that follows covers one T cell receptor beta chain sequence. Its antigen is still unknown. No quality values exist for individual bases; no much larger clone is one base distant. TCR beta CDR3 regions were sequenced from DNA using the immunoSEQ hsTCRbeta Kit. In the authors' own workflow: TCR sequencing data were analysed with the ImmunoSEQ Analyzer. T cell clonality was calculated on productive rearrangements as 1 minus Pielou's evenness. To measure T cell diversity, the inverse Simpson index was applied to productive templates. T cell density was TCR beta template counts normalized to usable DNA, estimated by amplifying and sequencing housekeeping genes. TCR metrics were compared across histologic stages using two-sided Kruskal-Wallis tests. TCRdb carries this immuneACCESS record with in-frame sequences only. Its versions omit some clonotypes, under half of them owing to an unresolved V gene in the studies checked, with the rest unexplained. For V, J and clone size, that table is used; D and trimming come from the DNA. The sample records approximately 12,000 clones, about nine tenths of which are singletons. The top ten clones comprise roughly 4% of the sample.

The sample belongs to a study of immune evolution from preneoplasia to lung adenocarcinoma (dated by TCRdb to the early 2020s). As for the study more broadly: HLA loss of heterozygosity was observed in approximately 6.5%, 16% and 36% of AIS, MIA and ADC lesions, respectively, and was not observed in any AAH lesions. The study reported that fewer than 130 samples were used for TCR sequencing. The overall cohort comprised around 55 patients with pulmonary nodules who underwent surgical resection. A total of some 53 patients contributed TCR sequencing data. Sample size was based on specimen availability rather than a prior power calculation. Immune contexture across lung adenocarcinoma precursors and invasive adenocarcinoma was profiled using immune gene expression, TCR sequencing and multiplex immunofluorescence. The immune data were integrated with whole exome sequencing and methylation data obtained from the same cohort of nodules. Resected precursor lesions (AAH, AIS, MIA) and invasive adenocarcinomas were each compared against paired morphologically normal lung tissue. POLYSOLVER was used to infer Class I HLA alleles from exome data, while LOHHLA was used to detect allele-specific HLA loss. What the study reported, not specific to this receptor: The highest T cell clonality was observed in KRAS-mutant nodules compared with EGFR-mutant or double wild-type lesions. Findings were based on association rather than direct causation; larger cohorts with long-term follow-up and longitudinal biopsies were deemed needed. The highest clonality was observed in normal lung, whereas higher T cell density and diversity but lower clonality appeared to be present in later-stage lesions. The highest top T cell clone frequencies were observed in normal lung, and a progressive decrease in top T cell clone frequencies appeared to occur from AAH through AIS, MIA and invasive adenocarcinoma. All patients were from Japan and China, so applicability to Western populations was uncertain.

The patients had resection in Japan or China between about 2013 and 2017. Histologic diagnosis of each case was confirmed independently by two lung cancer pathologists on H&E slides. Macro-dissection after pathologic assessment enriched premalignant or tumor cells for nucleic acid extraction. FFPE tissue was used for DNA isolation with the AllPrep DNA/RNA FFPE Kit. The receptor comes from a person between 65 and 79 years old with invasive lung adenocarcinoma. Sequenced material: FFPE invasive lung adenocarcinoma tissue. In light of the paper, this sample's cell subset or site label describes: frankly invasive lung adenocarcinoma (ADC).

The bases read TGTGCCAGCAGTTTGGACCGTACCACAGATCAGCCCCAGCATTTT. Protein translation: CASSLDRTTDQPQHF. The V and J segments used are TRBV28 and TRBJ1-5; no D gene is confidently identified. Including the terminal cysteine and phenylalanine, the CDR3 comprises 15 residues. Left in the record is the CDR3 DNA by itself, 45 bases read in frame from the first base. V is clipped by 3 bases and J by 5 bases, and the sequence between their germline boundaries is 14 bases long. Based on the germline V gene, the CDR1 and CDR2 sequences are MDHEN and SYDVKM.